A selection of T cell receptor beta chains follows, all from one sample in a study of identical twins. TCRdb re-derived calls from the 5' RACE reads in MiXCR, one entry per CDR3 protein. The data show about 250,000 distinct CDR3 sequences, more than 13% seen once. Sequenced material: memory (CD45RO+) T cells sorted from blood. Receptor source: a woman aged 18 to 35 in good health. Each CDR3 is given with its conserved first and last residue. The D gene is left open where the match is weak. The size entry is marked missing in some rows and otherwise reads once, few, many or a size class.

J	length	size	V	D	CDR3	DNA
TRBJ2-7	15	few	TRBV12-3/TRBV12-4	-	CASSWGVSADYEQYF	TGTGCCAGCAGTTGGGGGGTCAGCGCAGATTACGAGCAGTACTTC
TRBJ2-2	15	few	TRBV25-1	TRBD1	CASSSRQGRTGELFF	TGTGCCAGCAGTTCCCGACAGGGGCGGACCGGGGAGCTGTTTTTT
TRBJ2-2	14	few	TRBV12-3/TRBV12-4	TRBD1	CASRDRANTGELFF	TGTGCCAGCAGAGACAGGGCGAACACCGGGGAGCTGTTTTTT
TRBJ2-5	15	few	TRBV9	-	CASSVVAGIQETQYF	TGTGCCAGCAGCGTAGTGGCAGGTATCCAAGAGACCCAGTACTTC
TRBJ1-4	14	-	TRBV20-1	-	CSATRQSGNEKLFF	TGCAGTGCTACAAGACAATCGGGTAATGAAAAACTGTTTTTT
TRBJ2-1	15	-	TRBV7-6	-	CASSRHQGREGEQFF	TGTGCCAGCAGCCGCCATCAGGGTAGAGAGGGTGAGCAGTTCTTC
TRBJ1-2	12	few	TRBV6-5	TRBD1	CASWDSSYGYTF	TGTGCCAGCTGGGACAGTTCCTATGGCTACACCTTC
TRBJ1-2	13	-	TRBV12-3/TRBV12-4	-	CASSLNGDYGYTF	TGTGCCAGCAGTTTGAATGGGGACTATGGCTACACCTTC
TRBJ2-5	14	few	TRBV13	-	CASSFRNSQETQYF	TGTGCCAGCAGCTTCCGAAACAGCCAAGAGACCCAGTACTTC
TRBJ2-5	11	many	TRBV20-1	-	CSGQLQETQYF	TGCAGTGGACAGTTACAAGAGACCCAGTACTTC
TRBJ2-5	20	few	TRBV4-2	TRBD2	CASSQEFSAGGGGAKETQYF	TGTGCCAGCAGCCAAGAGTTCTCGGCAGGTGGCGGGGGGGCCAAAGAGACCCAGTACTTC
TRBJ2-5	12	-	TRBV27	-	CASSLPRGPQYF	TGTGCCAGCAGTTTGCCCCGTGGGCCCCAGTACTTC
TRBJ2-7	17	many	TRBV4-1	TRBD2	CASSRELAGESHYEQYF	TGCGCCAGCAGCCGGGAACTAGCGGGAGAATCCCACTACGAGCAGTACTTC
TRBJ2-5	15	-	TRBV7-2	-	CASSQLGLATETQYF	TGTGCCAGCAGCCAACTAGGGCTAGCAACAGAGACCCAGTACTTC
TRBJ1-2	14	-	TRBV20-1	TRBD1	CSARKTGGIGGYTF	TGCAGTGCTAGGAAGACAGGGGGGATTGGAGGCTACACCTTC
TRBJ2-1	14	-	TRBV29-1	-	CSAAEEFTYNEQFF	TGCAGCGCCGCGGAGGAATTCACCTACAATGAGCAGTTCTTC
TRBJ2-1	15	many	TRBV20-1	TRBD2	CSASFDSGSRDEQFF	TGCAGTGCTAGCTTCGATAGCGGGAGTAGGGATGAGCAGTTCTTC
TRBJ2-6	17	once	TRBV27	-	CVSSSRQGGSGANVLTF	TGTGTCAGCAGTTCCCGACAGGGAGGGTCTGGGGCCAACGTCCTGACTTTC
TRBJ2-7	12	many	TRBV14	-	CASSNTVGRQYF	TGTGCCAGCAGTAACACAGTGGGTCGGCAGTACTTC
TRBJ1-1	14	few	TRBV12-3/TRBV12-4	-	CASRGTEGWTEAFF	TGTGCCAGCAGGGGGACGGAAGGGTGGACTGAAGCTTTCTTT
TRBJ2-5	15	-	TRBV20-1	TRBD2	CSARPSGRGQETQYF	TGCAGTGCTAGACCCAGCGGGAGGGGGCAAGAGACCCAGTACTTC
TRBJ1-1	13	few	TRBV29-1	-	CSVADAYDTEAFF	TGCAGCGTTGCGGACGCCTACGACACTGAAGCTTTCTTT
TRBJ2-7	14	-	TRBV20-1	-	CSARDDSSFYEQYF	TGCAGTGCTAGGGACGACAGTTCTTTCTACGAGCAGTACTTC
TRBJ2-7	14	few	TRBV7-9	-	CASSLARYLDEQYF	TGTGCCAGCAGCTTAGCGCGGTACCTAGACGAGCAGTACTTC
TRBJ1-1	14	-	TRBV5-6	-	CASSLVLVSTEAFF	TGTGCCAGCAGCTTGGTATTGGTGAGCACTGAAGCTTTCTTT
TRBJ1-2	17	few	TRBV12-5	-	CASGFGGRATPNYGYTF	TGTGCTAGTGGTTTTGGTGGTCGAGCTACCCCTAACTATGGCTACACCTTC
TRBJ2-3	14	many	TRBV12-3/TRBV12-4	TRBD2	CASSSGGRAGTQYF	TGTGCCAGCAGTTCGGGCGGGAGGGCCGGTACGCAGTATTTT
TRBJ1-4	16	-	TRBV6-1	TRBD1	CASSPRDRGLGEKLFF	TGTGCCAGCAGTCCCCGGGACAGGGGGCTCGGTGAAAAACTGTTTTTT
TRBJ2-4	13	-	TRBV4-1	-	CASSPPGSNIQYF	TGCGCCAGCAGCCCGCCCGGGAGTAACATTCAGTACTTC